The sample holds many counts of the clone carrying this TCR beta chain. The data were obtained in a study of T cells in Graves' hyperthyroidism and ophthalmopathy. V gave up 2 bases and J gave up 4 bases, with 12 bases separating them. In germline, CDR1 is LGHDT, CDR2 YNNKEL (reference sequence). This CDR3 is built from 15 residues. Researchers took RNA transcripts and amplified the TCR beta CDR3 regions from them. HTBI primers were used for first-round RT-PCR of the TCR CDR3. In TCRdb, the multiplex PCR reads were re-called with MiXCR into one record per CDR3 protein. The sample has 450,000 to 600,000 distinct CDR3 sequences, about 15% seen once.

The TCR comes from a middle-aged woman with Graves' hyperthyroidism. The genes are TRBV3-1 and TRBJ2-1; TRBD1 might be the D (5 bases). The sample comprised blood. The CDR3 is CASSQQQGSYNEQFF. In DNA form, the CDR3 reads TGTGCCAGCAGCCAACAGCAGGGATCTTACAATGAGCAGTTCTTC.